This T cell receptor (beta chain) is drawn from a study of T cell responses to AZD1222 COVID-19 vaccine. Study-level results: Females made up more of the donors, who were largely white British, and clonal diversity may have come out too low.

With respect to this clone: Antigen unknown.

Generated by immunoSEQ multiplex PCR, the TCRdb table keeps only in-frame clones and is missing some. The data hold some 200,000 clones, with approximately 91% observed a single time. V lost 1 base to trimming and J lost 8 bases, with 23 bases between them. Germline loops: CDR1 LNHNV, CDR2 YYDKDF (reference sequence). This CDR3 comprises 18 residues. The receptor comes from an adult in good health. The chain combines TRBV15 with TRBJ2-2, with a possible D match to TRBD2 (6 bases). The specimen comprised peripheral blood, sampled on day 0 of AZD1222 vaccination. The CDR3 region has the DNA TGTGCCACCAGCAGAGGCTTGCCCAGGGCGGGGAATAGGGGGGAGCTGTTTTTT. It encodes CATSRGLPRAGNRGELFF.